This entry is about one TCR beta chain. Antigen unknown. One base away lies a much larger clone, so this may be a sequencing read error. The sample comes from a study of breast tumors, draining lymph nodes, adjacent tissues. The lymph nodes were axillary draining lymph nodes from breast cancer patients. Trimming stripped 3 bases from V and 9 bases from J, with 9 bases between. The CDR3 has 12 amino acids. Using its own MiXCR run on the multiplex PCR reads, TCRdb lists one record per CDR3 protein. The table lists around 170,000 distinct CDR3 sequences, 30% to 35% of them singletons, with about 3.9% in the top ten. Study-level results: Findings are consistent with lymph node origin and intratumoral expansion of most tumor T cells. Tumor T cell lymph node origin was a supported hypothesis, not proven. Compared with lymph nodes, tumors were less diverse; compared with nontumor tissue, more. Luminal-like breast cancer showed significantly greater tumor-nontumor repertoire similarity than basal-like breast cancer did.

Source material: axillary lymph node tissue. The sequence derives from a female donor with breast cancer. Some clones in this sample may be carry-over from other donors' samples. V usage is TRBV12-3 or TRBV12-4 and J usage is TRBJ2-1; TRBD2 might be the D (6 bases). The CDR3 coding sequence is TGTGCCAGCAGTTTCGCGGGACGTGAGCAGTTCTTC. It is translated as CASSFAGREQFF.